This note documents a single T cell receptor (beta chain) sequence. The germline gives CDR1 MNHEY, CDR2 SMNVEV (reference sequence). The J segment lost 7 bases and the V segment lost 0 bases, leaving 9 bases of the junction unmatched. The CDR3 runs 18 residues. The data belong to a study of blood T cell repertoires in COVID-19. Sequencing was performed with immunoSEQ multiplex PCR; in TCRdb, only in-frame clones are kept and a portion is missing. The profile shows more than 85,000 clones, about 85% of them singletons. Specimen: peripheral blood. This chain uses TRBV27 with TRBJ2-1, with 13 bases lining up with TRBD2. The sequence was obtained from a man in his 70s with acute or convalescent COVID-19. This CDR3 is CASSLSIPRTSGGNEQFF. The CDR3 nucleotides are TGTGCCAGCAGTTTATCGATACCCCGGACTAGCGGGGGAAATGAGCAGTTCTTC.